Presented here are 31 T cell receptor beta chains from one specimen sequenced in a study of blood T cell repertoires in COVID-19. The protocol was immunoSEQ multiplex PCR, while the TCRdb copy is restricted to in-frame clones and leaves out a portion. The sample lists about 100,000 clones, less than 85% occurring once. Sequencing was performed on peripheral blood. The receptor source for this set is a woman in her 70s with active or convalescent COVID-19.

The chain has TRBV10-1 and TRBJ2-3; 7 bases line up with TRBD2. Germline CDR1 WNHNN, CDR2 SYGVQD (reference sequence). This CDR3 is built from 17 residues. V shed 2 bases, J shed 2 bases, and the junction held 10 bases outside the gene matches. CDR3 nucleotides: TGCGCCAGCAGTGAGGGGACTGGGGGGGGGAACACAGATACGCAGTATTTT. Protein: CASSEGTGGGNTDTQYF.

The chain links TRBV28 to TRBJ2-7; TRBD1 matches at 10 bases. From germline, CDR1 is MDHEN and CDR2 SYDVKM. The CDR3 has 13 amino acids. V was pared by 10 bases and J by 5 bases, with 8 bases of the junction left unmatched. CDR3 protein: CAITRDRGHEQYF. The CDR3 DNA is TGTGCCATCACCCGGGACAGGGGCCACGAGCAGTACTTC.

CDR3: CASSPKRGRLDTQYF. CDR3 DNA sequence: TGTGCCAGCAGCCCTAAGCGGGGTCGACTGGATACGCAGTATTTT. The chain links TRBV21-1 to TRBJ2-3; the table's D call TRBD2 went unverified against the DNA. TRBV21-1 is deemed a pseudogene. This CDR3 has 15 residues.

This clone was observed once. This sequence joins TRBV7-6 and TRBJ2-3; TRBD1 agrees at 8 bases. Germline V gene data show CDR1 as SGHVS and CDR2 as FNYEAQ. The V and J ends lost 2 bases and 2 bases, in that order; junction bases with no gene match: 3. The CDR3 contains 15 residues. This CDR3 reads CASSLQGASTDTQYF. CDR3 coding DNA: TGTGCCAGCAGCTTACAGGGGGCCTCCACAGATACGCAGTATTTT.

The rearrangement uses TRBV5-6 and TRBJ1-2; TRBD1 matches 11 bases. There are 14 residues in the CDR3. Germline V gene lookup returns CDR1 SGHDT and CDR2 YYEEEE. Trimming cost V 3 bases and J 8 bases; bases outside gene matches: 6. CDR3 nucleotide sequence: TGTGCCAGCAGCTCCAAGGGACAGGGGGTCGGCTACACCTTC. This sequence encodes CASSSKGQGVGYTF.

This chain joins TRBV5-6 and TRBJ1-3; the match to TRBD1 covers 7 bases. With V trimmed by 2 bases and J by 5 bases, 7 bases remained unmatched. The CDR3 is made up of 15 amino acids. Germline assignment: CDR1 SGHDT and CDR2 YYEEEE. The CDR3 DNA reads as TGTGCCAGCAGCTTATCTAAAGGGGGCAGAAACACCATATATTTT. It specifies CASSLSKGGRNTIYF.

This chain uses TRBV12-3 or TRBV12-4 with TRBJ2-5; D is uncertain. The CDR3 sequence is 12 residues long. V lost 5 bases and J lost 7, with 11 bases in between. CDR3 coding DNA: TGTGCCAGCAGTCGAGCTTTCGGGACCCAGTACTTC. This sequence encodes CASSRAFGTQYF.

The chain recombines TRBV28 with TRBJ1-2, with 9 positions matching TRBD1. The CDR3 runs to 15 residues. CDR1 is MDHEN and CDR2 is SYDVKM in the germline V gene. The V and J ends lost 4 bases and 5 bases, in that order; junction bases with no gene match: 8. The CDR3 here is CASSSEGQGNYGYTF. CDR3 nucleotides: TGTGCCAGCAGTTCCGAGGGACAGGGTAATTATGGCTACACCTTC.

J is TRBJ1-1 and V is TRBV9; 7 bases map to TRBD1. Unmatched junction bases numbered 1, after V lost 0 bases and J lost 5 bases. CDR3 length equals 13 residues. The germline V gene has CDR1 SGDLS and CDR2 YYNGEE. CDR3: CASSVAQGTEAFF. The CDR3, as DNA: TGTGCCAGCAGCGTAGCACAGGGGACTGAAGCTTTCTTT.

This clone has only a few counts. This chain connects TRBV5-1 to TRBJ2-2; 9 bases are a match to TRBD2. J lost 6 bases, V lost 0 bases, and 12 bases had no gene match. The CDR3 loop spans 18 amino acids. Germline CDR1 and CDR2: SGHRS and YFSETQ. As DNA, the CDR3 is TGCGCCAGCAGCTTGGCGGGTTATAGCGGGAGAGGATCCGGGGAGCTGTTTTTT. Its protein product is CASSLAGYSGRGSGELFF.

The CDR3 bases are TGTGCCAGCAGCGTAGCTCCGGGACTAGACACAGATACGCAGTATTTT. Its protein product is CASSVAPGLDTDTQYF. The chain carries TRBV9 and TRBJ2-3, with 8 nucleotides matching TRBD2. This CDR3 is 16 amino acids long. In germline, CDR1 is SGDLS, CDR2 YYNGEE. Trimming at V came to 0 bases and at J to 2 bases, leaving 5 bases not matched to a gene.

This chain joins TRBV10-2 and TRBJ1-4, with 9 positions matching TRBD1. Germline assignment: CDR1 WSHSY and CDR2 SAAADI. J gave up 1 base and V 6 bases, and 3 bases lay outside the gene matches. The CDR3 runs to 15 residues. CDR3 protein: CASRDRGGTNEKLFF. The DNA of the CDR3 is TGCGCCAGCAGGGACAGGGGAGGAACTAATGAAAAACTGTTTTTT.

The chain couples TRBV14 to TRBJ1-6; the D gene is possibly TRBD1 (5 bases). Germline V lookup: CDR1 SGHDN, CDR2 FVKESK. The CDR3 consists of 15 residues. Trimming took off 5 bases at V and 3 bases at J, with 11 bases between the two ends. Here the CDR3 reads CASSDRLNYNSPLHF. The CDR3 region has the DNA TGTGCCAGCAGCGACAGACTCAACTATAATTCACCCCTCCACTTT.

The V call is TRBV5-8, the J call TRBJ2-1, with TRBD2 as a possible D gene (5 bases). Trimming stripped 7 bases from V and 2 bases from J, with 16 bases between. The CDR3 runs 15 residues. Germline lookup yields CDR1 SGHTS and CDR2 YDEGEE. The CDR3 reads CASGSGLNPYNEQFF. DNA for the CDR3: TGTGCCAGCGGATCCGGACTGAATCCCTACAATGAGCAGTTCTTC.

The rearrangement links TRBV6-2 or TRBV6-3 to TRBJ2-7; 12 bases align to TRBD2. The CDR3 sequence is 16 residues long. The germline CDR1 and CDR2 sequences are MNHEY and SVGEGT. With V trimmed by 4 bases and J by 1 base, 5 bases remained unmatched. CDR3 nucleotide sequence: TGTGCCAGCAGTTCCCTCGGACTAGCGGGATCCTACGAGCAGTACTTC. This codes for CASSSLGLAGSYEQYF.

V usage is TRBV5-6 and J usage is TRBJ2-1, with a tentative D call TRBD2 (5 bases). V was trimmed by 0 bases and J by 10 bases, leaving 14 bases between them. The CDR3 extends over 14 amino acids. Looked up from germline, CDR1 is SGHDT and CDR2 is YYEEEE. CDR3 residues: CASSLALGEGEQFF. The CDR3 DNA reads TGTGCCAGCAGCTTGGCCTTGGGTGAGGGCGAGCAGTTCTTC. The entire variable domain, with the rest obtained from reference TRBV5-6 and TRBJ2-1, is as follows: DAGVTQSPTHLIKTRGQQVTLRCSPKSGHDTVSWYQQALGQGPQFIFQYYEEEERQRGNFPDRFSGHQFPNYSSELNVNALLLGDSALYLCASSLALGEGEQFFGPGTRLTVL.

The gene calls are TRBV9 and TRBJ2-3; tentatively, D is TRBD1 (6 bases). V lost 4 bases and J lost 3, with 12 bases in between. Germline CDR1 and CDR2: SGDLS and YYNGEE. CDR3 length: 14 residues. CDR3 nucleotide sequence: TGTGCCAGCAGCCCCGGCAGGGGAACAGATACGCAGTATTTT. Its protein is CASSPGRGTDTQYF.

The chain carries TRBV18 and TRBJ2-7; 9 nucleotides agree with TRBD1. CDR1 and CDR2 (germline): KGHSH, LQKENI. The V segment lost 5 bases and the J segment 1 base; nucleotides outside the gene matches: 6. The CDR3 runs to 15 residues. The CDR3 here is CASSTGQGRSYEQYF. For the CDR3, the DNA is TGTGCCAGCTCAACGGGACAGGGTCGGTCCTACGAGCAGTACTTC.

The chain carries TRBV19 and TRBJ2-1; 7 bases agree with TRBD2. V lost 5 bases, J lost 2 bases, and 9 bases stayed unmatched. Germline CDR1 LNHDA, CDR2 SQIVND (reference sequence). The CDR3 totals 16 residues. The CDR3 protein is CASSPSRDYAYNEQFF. The CDR3 nucleotides read TGTGCCAGTAGTCCCTCCCGGGACTACGCCTACAATGAGCAGTTCTTC.

The chain has TRBV5-6 and TRBJ1-6; no definite D call. The CDR3 spans 14 residues. The V and J ends lost 3 bases and 5 bases respectively, with 9 bases between them. The germline V gene has CDR1 SGHDT and CDR2 YYEEEE. In nucleotides, the CDR3 is TGTGCCAGCAGCTCGGGATTCAATAATTCACCCCTCCACTTT. As protein: CASSSGFNNSPLHF.

V usage is TRBV7-2 and J usage is TRBJ1-5; TRBD1 agrees at 7 bases. Germline V gene lookup returns CDR1 SGHTA and CDR2 FQGNSA. After removal of 1 base from V and 3 bases from J, the junction contained 12 bases not matched to a gene. The CDR3 runs 18 residues. CDR3 sequence reads: CASSLGPPGQTPNQPQHF. CDR3 DNA: TGTGCCAGCAGCTTAGGCCCTCCGGGACAGACGCCCAATCAGCCCCAGCATTTT.

The count of this clone is one. The chain employs TRBV6-5 and TRBJ2-2, with a possible D match to TRBD1 (5 bases). Germline V gene data show CDR1 as MNHEY and CDR2 as SVGAGI. The CDR3 length is 14 residues. V was cut by 7 bases and J by 5 bases, with 14 bases left in between. The CDR3 reads CASKGLFTTGELFF. In DNA form, the CDR3 reads TGTGCCAGCAAGGGGCTTTTTACTACCGGGGAGCTGTTTTTT.

CDR3 in amino acids: CASSWRTPSSGNTIYF. The CDR3 region has the DNA TGTGCCAGCAGCTGGAGAACACCGAGCTCTGGAAACACCATATATTTT. This chain connects TRBV5-8 to TRBJ1-3, with D hard to call. Germline CDR1 reads SGHTS; CDR2 reads YDEGEE. Deletions cut 3 bases from V and 0 bases from J, with 13 bases between. The CDR3 runs to 16 residues.

This clone was counted a single time. This rearrangement joins TRBV3-1 (or the pseudogene TRBV3-2) to TRBJ1-3; possible D gene TRBD1, 5 bases. CDR1 LGHDT and CDR2 YNNKEL come from the germline V gene (reference sequence). This CDR3 comprises 14 residues. V dropped 4 bases and J dropped 4 bases, with 11 bases sitting between them. CDR3 sequence: CASSLSGGGNTIYF. CDR3 sequence (DNA): TGTGCCAGCAGCCTTTCGGGGGGGGGAAACACCATATATTTT.

The chain couples TRBV3-1 (or the pseudogene TRBV3-2) to TRBJ2-7; no definite D call. The CDR3 is 13 residues long. The V gene's germline CDR1 is LGHDT and CDR2 YNNKEL (reference sequence). Trimming left V 9 bases short and J 2 bases short, with 14 bases between. The CDR3 region has the DNA TGTGCCAGTGGGCCAGGTAAAACCTACGAGCAGTACTTC. Its protein is CASGPGKTYEQYF.

The V gene is TRBV11-3, the J gene TRBJ2-2, with 8 bases identical to TRBD1. The ends lost 6 bases at V and 5 bases at J; junction bases unmatched: 8. Germline CDR1 and CDR2: SGHNT and YENEEA. The CDR3 length is 15 residues. DNA for the CDR3: TGTGCCAGCAGTTCCGGGACAGGTCGTACCGGGGAGCTGTTTTTT. Amino acid sequence: CASSSGTGRTGELFF. The full variable domain, in which reference TRBV11-3 and TRBJ2-2 provide the parts outside the CDR3, is EAGVVQSPRYKIIEKKQPVAFWCNPISGHNTLYWYLQNLGQGPELLIRYENEEAVDDSQLPKDRFSAERLKGVDSTLKIQPAELGDSAVYLCASSSGTGRTGELFFGEGSRLTVL.

DNA of the CDR3: TGTGCCAGCAGCCCAACTCCGACAGGGGGCAATTCACCCCTCCACTTT. This sequence encodes CASSPTPTGGNSPLHF. The chain carries TRBV28 and TRBJ1-6; 10 bases match TRBD1. There are 16 residues in the CDR3. Trimming took 6 bases from V and 7 from J; bases not matched to a gene: 9. From germline, CDR1 is MDHEN and CDR2 SYDVKM.

The chain couples TRBV7-2 to TRBJ2-3; 7 bases agree with TRBD2. This CDR3 region has 16 residues. Germline CDR1 SGHTA, CDR2 FQGNSA. After removal of 1 base from V and 9 bases from J, the junction contained 13 bases not matched to a gene. CDR3 sequence reads: CASSLDLAEASRTQYF. Written as DNA, the CDR3 is TGTGCCAGCAGCTTAGACCTAGCGGAGGCCTCCAGAACGCAGTATTTT.

The V call is TRBV10-1, the J call TRBJ1-1, with D possibly matching TRBD1 (6 bases). The CDR3 runs to 12 residues. Germline CDR1 and CDR2: WNHNN and SYGVQD (reference sequence). V lost 6 bases and J 6 bases, leaving 11 bases between the germline ends. The CDR3 sequence is CASSATGSEAFF. CDR3 nucleotide sequence: TGCGCCAGCAGCGCGACAGGTTCTGAAGCTTTCTTT.

The chain recombines TRBV11-3 with TRBJ2-1; 7 nucleotides match TRBD1. This CDR3 has 12 residues. Trimming took 5 bases from V and 9 from J; bases not matched to a gene: 4. Germline CDR1 is SGHNT and CDR2 is YENEEA. This chain's CDR3 is CASSEQGTEQFF. CDR3 bases: TGTGCCAGCAGCGAACAGGGGACTGAGCAGTTCTTC.

The genes are TRBV11-3 and TRBJ2-7; D is unclear. The CDR3 sequence is 14 residues long. The V and J ends lost 3 bases and 0 bases respectively, with 9 bases between them. CDR1 is SGHNT, CDR2 YENEEA, per germline. CDR3 bases: TGTGCCAGCAGCTTCCAACAGCTCTCCTACGAGCAGTACTTC. Translating gives CASSFQQLSYEQYF.